This record looks at one T cell receptor (beta chain) sequence and its context. Its cognate antigen is unknown. The sample is drawn from a study of tumor-infiltrating lymphocytes in localized non-small cell lung cancer. Across the study: Patients included smokers and never-smokers with various histologies, some sampled after neoadjuvant chemotherapy.

This CDR3 contains 14 residues. V lost 3 bases and J lost 1, with 9 bases in between. CDR1 and CDR2 from the germline V gene are SGHVS and FQNEAQ. Whole-study findings and limits: Immunotypes IM1 and IM2 had similar TCR-derived T-cell fractions. Available tissue quantity limited TCR sequencing to a patient subset. Compared with uninvolved lung, tumors showed higher T cell infiltration by TCRbeta sequencing.

Produced via immunoSEQ multiplex PCR; TCRdb's table is partial and in-frame only. Of around 12,000 clones in the sample, roughly 85% were seen once. The TCR sequence derives from a human donor with non-small cell lung cancer. Sequenced sample: uninvolved lung tissue not adjacent to the tumor. The gene calls are TRBV7-8 and TRBJ1-1, with unresolved D. Here the CDR3 DNA reads TGTGCCAGCAGCTTTGAAACAGCGAACACTGAAGCTTTCTTT. Encoded protein: CASSFETANTEAFF.